These 26 T cell receptor beta chains were sequenced from one sample in a study of blood T cell repertoires in COVID-19. TCRdb's table, derived via immunoSEQ multiplex PCR, lists solely in-frame clones and lacks some. The table lists about 180,000 clones, 70% to 85% of them singletons. The sample consisted of PBMCs or T cells enriched from blood (not recorded which). The receptors originated from a woman between 50 and 59 years old who had recovered from COVID-19.

In this sample, this clone turned up a few times. The V and J genes are TRBV3-1 (or the pseudogene TRBV3-2) and TRBJ2-3, with 10 bases lining up with TRBD1. From germline, CDR1 is LGHDT and CDR2 YNNKEL (reference sequence). This CDR3 has 17 amino acids. V shed 2 bases and J 6 bases; nucleotides not matched to a gene: 11. CDR3 protein: CASSQLRTGGLLDTQYF. For the CDR3, the DNA is TGTGCCAGCAGCCAACTAAGGACAGGGGGATTATTGGATACGCAGTATTTT.

The chain employs TRBV4-1 and TRBJ2-7, with a tentative D call TRBD1 (5 bases). V lost 3 bases and J 2 bases, leaving 11 bases between the germline ends. The CDR3 consists of 14 residues. Germline CDR1 reads MGHRA; CDR2 reads YSYEKL. The CDR3, as DNA: TGCGCCAGCAGCCAGACAGAGAACACCTACGAGCAGTACTTC. Protein: CASSQTENTYEQYF.

The chain links TRBV5-1 to TRBJ2-7, with 9 bases that match TRBD2. Germline CDR1 is SGHRS and CDR2 is YFSETQ. Losses at the gene ends were 0 bases for V and 5 bases for J; bases not matched to a gene: 12. The CDR3 is 17 amino acids. Written as DNA, the CDR3 is TGCGCCAGCAGCTTGGTCCTCCCCGGGACTAGCAACCACGAGCAGTACTTC. Translating it yields CASSLVLPGTSNHEQYF.

V and J are TRBV7-2 and TRBJ2-5; the match to TRBD2 covers 9 bases. CDR1 is SGHTA, CDR2 FQGNSA, per germline. The CDR3 is made up of 17 amino acids. V gave up 2 bases and J gave up 6 bases; unmatched junction bases: 13. The CDR3 DNA sequence: TGTGCCAGCAGCTTACAGCCGTGGGCTAGCGGGATAAAGACCCAGTACTTC. This translates into CASSLQPWASGIKTQYF.

The chain joins TRBV11-2 to TRBJ2-5; D is undetermined. Per germline, CDR1 SGHAT and CDR2 FQNNGV. The V end lost 4 bases, the J end lost 4 bases, and 10 bases lay between the germline ends. The length of the CDR3 is 13 residues. CDR3 nucleotides: TGTGCCAGCAGCTCCCTGGGCCTAGAGACCCAGTACTTC. As protein: CASSSLGLETQYF.

This chain uses TRBV30 with TRBJ1-3; unclear D gene. The CDR3 contains 14 residues. Germline V gene sequence: CDR1 GTSNPN, CDR2 SVGIG (reference sequence). The germline V and J ends were trimmed by 3 bases and 3 bases, with 12 bases remaining between them. This CDR3 reads CAWSRWSDGNTIYF. CDR3 DNA sequence: TGTGCCTGGAGCCGGTGGAGTGATGGAAACACCATATATTTT.

The chain employs TRBV28 and TRBJ1-6; TRBD1 is a possible D gene (6 bases). Per germline, CDR1 MDHEN and CDR2 SYDVKM. The CDR3 sequence is 13 residues long. Trimming removed 2 bases at V and 9 bases at J, with 8 bases between. CDR3 region: CASSLNRVSPLHF. The CDR3 region has the DNA TGTGCCAGCAGTTTAAACAGGGTTTCACCCCTCCACTTT.

The V gene is TRBV28, the J gene TRBJ1-2; D gene uncertain. The V end was cut by 3 bases, the J end by 4 bases, with 6 bases between. The CDR3 totals 12 residues. CDR1 is MDHEN, CDR2 SYDVKM, per germline. CDR3 sequence reads: CASSLSIYGYTF. The CDR3 region has the DNA TGTGCCAGCAGTTTGAGTATCTATGGCTACACCTTC.

V is TRBV15 and J is TRBJ1-2; D remains ambiguous. The CDR3 has 15 amino acids. CDR1 LNHNV and CDR2 YYDKDF come from the germline V gene (reference sequence). The V gene lost 0 bases and the J gene lost 3 bases, with 11 bases spanning the gap. The CDR3 bases are TGTGCCACCAGCAGAGAGGTTCCTGGAGACTATGGCTACACCTTC. Encoded protein: CATSREVPGDYGYTF.

The sample holds many counts of this clone. The chain couples TRBV12-3 or TRBV12-4 to TRBJ2-1, with 7 bases lining up with TRBD2. Germline trimming cut 3 bases from V and 8 bases from J; bases unmatched to any gene: 4. This CDR3 comprises 13 residues. CDR3 amino acids: CASSFGLGYEQFF. The CDR3 coding sequence is TGTGCCAGCAGTTTTGGACTAGGGTATGAGCAGTTCTTC.

The chain uses TRBV3-1 (or the pseudogene TRBV3-2) and TRBJ2-5; 12 positions agree with TRBD2. There are 18 residues in the CDR3. Looked up from germline, CDR1 is LGHDT and CDR2 is YNNKEL (reference sequence). V shed 0 bases, J shed 7 bases, and the junction held 12 bases outside the gene matches. The CDR3 sequence is CASSQDPPSGRALGTQYF. CDR3 bases: TGTGCCAGCAGCCAAGATCCCCCTAGCGGGAGGGCCCTGGGGACCCAGTACTTC.

This clone was counted once. The rearrangement joins TRBV5-4 to TRBJ2-3, with 7 positions matching TRBD2. The CDR3 totals 16 residues. V lost 0 bases, J lost 0 bases, and 4 bases stayed unmatched. Germline-derived CDR1 and CDR2 are SGHNT and YYREEE (reference sequence). The CDR3 sequence is CASSLERGSSTDTQYF. The DNA for the CDR3 is TGTGCCAGCAGCTTGGAGCGGGGTTCTAGCACAGATACGCAGTATTTT.

This chain joins TRBV5-1 and TRBJ2-1, with 8 bases matching TRBD1. Germline loops: CDR1 SGHRS, CDR2 YFSETQ. The CDR3 is made up of 13 amino acids. V trimming: 7 bases; J trimming: 3 bases; junction bases outside the gene matches: 3. The CDR3 loop reads CASRTGFYNEQFF. In DNA form, the CDR3 reads TGCGCCAGCCGGACAGGGTTCTACAATGAGCAGTTCTTC.

The chain recombines TRBV3-1 (or the pseudogene TRBV3-2) with TRBJ2-6; no clear D gene. Between the trimmed V and J ends, which lost 5 bases and 0 bases, there was a span of 5 bases. The germline V gene has CDR1 LGHDT and CDR2 YNNKEL (reference sequence). The CDR3 has 14 amino acids. CDR3 sequence: CASSFGSGANVLTF. CDR3 DNA: TGTGCCAGCAGCTTCGGCTCTGGGGCCAACGTCCTGACTTTC.

The chain carries TRBV28 and TRBJ1-5; D might be TRBD1 (5 bases). This CDR3 comprises 17 residues. Germline values: CDR1 MDHEN, CDR2 SYDVKM. V was clipped by 3 bases and J by 0 bases, with 15 bases between them. CDR3 DNA: TGTGCCAGCAGTTTCATGACGACAGCCAGTAGCAATCAGCCCCAGCATTTT. It yields the protein CASSFMTTASSNQPQHF.

This clone was counted only a few times. The chain has TRBV5-1 and TRBJ1-1; D unresolved. The V gene lost 0 bases and the J gene lost 4 bases, with 7 bases spanning the gap. Germline V CDR1 and CDR2: SGHRS, YFSETQ. The CDR3 spans 13 residues. CDR3 in amino acids: CASSLVAGTEAFF. DNA of the CDR3: TGCGCCAGCAGCTTGGTTGCAGGCACTGAAGCTTTCTTT.

V usage is TRBV27 and J usage is TRBJ2-2, with 8 bases matching TRBD2. The CDR3 loop spans 14 amino acids. Germline-derived CDR1 and CDR2 are MNHEY and SMNVEV (reference sequence). Trimming took 8 bases from V and 4 from J; bases not matched to a gene: 6. The DNA of the CDR3 is TGTGCCAGCCGGGGGGGTAGGGCCACCGGGGAGCTGTTTTTT. Translating gives CASRGGRATGELFF.

The chain carries TRBV7-8 and TRBJ2-7; TRBD2 agrees at 11 bases. CDR1 is SGHVS, CDR2 FQNEAQ, per germline. After removal of 6 bases from V and 3 bases from J, the junction contained 7 bases not matched to a gene. The CDR3 covers 15 residues. CDR3 in amino acids: CASSLTSGGLYEQYF. The CDR3 region has the DNA TGTGCCAGCAGTCTTACTAGCGGGGGACTCTACGAGCAGTACTTC.

J is TRBJ2-4 and V is TRBV10-3; possible D gene TRBD2, 5 bases. The CDR3 is 16 amino acids. Trimming removed 5 bases at V and 8 bases at J, with 22 bases between. Looked up from germline, CDR1 is ENHRY and CDR2 is SYGVKD. This chain's CDR3 is CAISSGGGLGSDIQYF. CDR3 nucleotides: TGTGCCATCAGTTCCGGTGGTGGACTTGGGTCGGACATTCAGTACTTC.

This chain links TRBV11-3 with TRBJ2-4; 10 nucleotides agree with TRBD1. After removal of 4 bases from V and 0 bases from J, the junction contained 12 bases not matched to a gene. The CDR3 length is 19 residues. Germline CDR1 SGHNT, CDR2 YENEEA. The CDR3 DNA follows: TGTGCCAGCAGCTCCCGGGACAGGGGCGCAGAAATAGCCAAAAACATTCAGTACTTC. This codes for CASSSRDRGAEIAKNIQYF.

This sequence joins TRBV3-1 (or the pseudogene TRBV3-2) and TRBJ1-2; a possible D gene is TRBD1 (6 bases). CDR1 is LGHDT, CDR2 YNNKEL, per germline (reference sequence). V was cut by 0 bases and J by 8 bases, with 16 bases left in between. This CDR3 is 15 amino acids long. CDR3: CASSQDGRGRGGYTF. As DNA, the CDR3 is TGTGCCAGCAGCCAAGACGGCAGGGGCCGAGGGGGCTACACCTTC.

The chain joins TRBV7-9 to TRBJ1-2; D might be TRBD1 (5 bases). In germline, CDR1 is SEHNR, CDR2 FQNEAQ (reference sequence). CDR3 length: 11 amino acids. Trimming cost V 3 bases and J 14 bases, with 13 bases left between them. The CDR3 DNA sequence: TGTGCCAGCAGCTTGGAAAGCAGGGTTACCTTC. Residues: CASSLESRVTF.

V usage is TRBV30 and J usage is TRBJ2-2; tentative D call: TRBD2 (6 bases). Germline-derived CDR1 and CDR2 are GTSNPN and SVGIG (reference sequence). V dropped 0 bases and J dropped 2 bases, with 10 bases sitting between them. This CDR3 contains 15 residues. In DNA, the CDR3 is TGTGCCTGGAGTGTACCGGCGGGAAACACCGGGGAGCTGTTTTTT. Residues: CAWSVPAGNTGELFF.

This clone has a count of ten or more. CDR3 residues: CASSLGSGQGSDTQYF. As DNA, the CDR3 is TGTGCCAGCAGTTTAGGGTCGGGACAGGGGTCAGATACGCAGTATTTT. This rearrangement joins TRBV28 to TRBJ2-3, with TRBD1 identical over 10 bases. Germline CDR1 reads MDHEN; CDR2 reads SYDVKM. Trimming removed 2 bases from V and 4 bases from J; junction bases left unmatched: 6. The CDR3 loop spans 16 amino acids. Variable domain in full (rest from reference TRBV28 and TRBJ2-3): DVKVTQSSRYLVKRTGEKVFLECVQDMDHENMFWYRQDPGLGLRLIYFSYDVKMKEKGDIPEGYSVSREKKERFSLILESASTNQTSMYLCASSLGSGQGSDTQYFGPGTRLTVL.

The rearrangement uses TRBV12-3 or TRBV12-4 and TRBJ2-5; D is possibly TRBD2 (5 bases). The CDR3 is 13 residues long. V shed 5 bases and J shed 4 bases, with 11 bases lying between them. CDR3 sequence reads: CASSLGIGETQYF. CDR3 in DNA: TGTGCCAGCAGTCTCGGGATCGGAGAGACCCAGTACTTC.

The gene calls are TRBV5-1 and TRBJ1-4, with D possibly TRBD1 on 5 matching bases. CDR1 SGHRS and CDR2 YFSETQ come from the germline V gene. V lost 4 bases and J 2 bases, leaving 9 bases between the germline ends. The CDR3 extends over 14 amino acids. The CDR3 is CASSQGMTNEKLFF. For the CDR3, the DNA is TGCGCCAGCAGCCAGGGTATGACTAATGAAAAACTGTTTTTT.